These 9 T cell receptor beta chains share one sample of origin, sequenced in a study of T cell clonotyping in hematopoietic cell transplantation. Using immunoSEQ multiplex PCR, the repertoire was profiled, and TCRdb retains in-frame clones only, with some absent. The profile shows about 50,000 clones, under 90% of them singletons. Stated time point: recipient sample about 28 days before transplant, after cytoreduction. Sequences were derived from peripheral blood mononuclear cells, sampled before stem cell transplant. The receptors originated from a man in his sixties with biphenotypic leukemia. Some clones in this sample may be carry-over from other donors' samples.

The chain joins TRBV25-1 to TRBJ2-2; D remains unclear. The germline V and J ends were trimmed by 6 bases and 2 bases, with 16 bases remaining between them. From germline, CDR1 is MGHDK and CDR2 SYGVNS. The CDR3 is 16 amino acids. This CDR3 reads CASSGLRRTNTGELFF. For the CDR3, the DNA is TGTGCCAGCAGCGGGCTCCGACGGACCAACACCGGGGAGCTGTTTTTT.

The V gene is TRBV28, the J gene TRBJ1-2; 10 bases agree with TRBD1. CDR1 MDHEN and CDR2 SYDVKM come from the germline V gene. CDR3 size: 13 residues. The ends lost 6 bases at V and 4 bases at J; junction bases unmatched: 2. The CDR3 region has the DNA TGTGCCAGCAGGGACAGGGGGTTCTATGGCTACACCTTC. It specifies CASRDRGFYGYTF.

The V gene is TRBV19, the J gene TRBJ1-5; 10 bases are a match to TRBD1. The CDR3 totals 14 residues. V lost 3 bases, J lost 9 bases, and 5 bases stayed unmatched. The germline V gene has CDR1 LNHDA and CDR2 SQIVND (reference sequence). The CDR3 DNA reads TGTGCCAGTAGTATGACAGGGGGCCATCGGCCCCAGCATTTT. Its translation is CASSMTGGHRPQHF.

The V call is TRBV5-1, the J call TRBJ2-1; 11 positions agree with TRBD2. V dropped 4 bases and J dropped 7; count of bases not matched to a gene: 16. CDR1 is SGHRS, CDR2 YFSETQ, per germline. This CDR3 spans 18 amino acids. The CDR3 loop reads CASSGVPLSGRAVNEQFF. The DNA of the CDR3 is TGCGCCAGCAGCGGGGTTCCCCTTAGCGGGAGGGCCGTAAATGAGCAGTTCTTC.

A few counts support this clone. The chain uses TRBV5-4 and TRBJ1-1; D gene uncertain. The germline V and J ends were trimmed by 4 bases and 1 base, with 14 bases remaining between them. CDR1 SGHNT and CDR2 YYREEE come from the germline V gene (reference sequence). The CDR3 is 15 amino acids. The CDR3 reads CASSLFSPKNTEAFF. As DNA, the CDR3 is TGTGCCAGCAGCCTGTTTTCCCCAAAGAACACTGAAGCTTTCTTT. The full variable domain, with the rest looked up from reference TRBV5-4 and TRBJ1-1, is ETGVTQSPTHLIKTRGQQVTLRCSSQSGHNTVSWYQQALGQGPQFIFQYYREEENGRGNFPPRFSGLQFPNYSSELNVNALELDDSALYLCASSLFSPKNTEAFFGQGTRLTVV.

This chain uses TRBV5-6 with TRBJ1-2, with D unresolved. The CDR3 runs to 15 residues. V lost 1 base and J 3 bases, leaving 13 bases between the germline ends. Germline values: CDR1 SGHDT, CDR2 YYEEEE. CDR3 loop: CASSLMGRHYYGYTF. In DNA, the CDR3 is TGTGCCAGCAGCTTGATGGGGAGGCATTACTATGGCTACACCTTC.

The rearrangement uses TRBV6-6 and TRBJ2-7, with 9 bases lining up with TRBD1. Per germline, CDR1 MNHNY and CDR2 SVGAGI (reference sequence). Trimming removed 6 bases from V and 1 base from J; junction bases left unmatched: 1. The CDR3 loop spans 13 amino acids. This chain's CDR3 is CASRTGGSYEQYF. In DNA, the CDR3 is TGTGCCAGCAGGACAGGGGGGTCCTACGAGCAGTACTTC.

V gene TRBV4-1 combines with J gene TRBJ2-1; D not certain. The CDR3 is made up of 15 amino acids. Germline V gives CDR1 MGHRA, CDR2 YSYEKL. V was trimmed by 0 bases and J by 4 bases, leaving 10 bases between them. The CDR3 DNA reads TGCGCCAGCAGCCAAGAGGAACGGCGTTACAATGAGCAGTTCTTC. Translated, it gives CASSQEERRYNEQFF.

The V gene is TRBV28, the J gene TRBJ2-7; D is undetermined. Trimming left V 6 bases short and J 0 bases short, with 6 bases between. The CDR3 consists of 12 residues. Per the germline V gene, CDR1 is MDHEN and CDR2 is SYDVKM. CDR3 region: CASRLSSYEQYF. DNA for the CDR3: TGTGCCAGCAGGCTGAGCTCCTACGAGCAGTACTTC.